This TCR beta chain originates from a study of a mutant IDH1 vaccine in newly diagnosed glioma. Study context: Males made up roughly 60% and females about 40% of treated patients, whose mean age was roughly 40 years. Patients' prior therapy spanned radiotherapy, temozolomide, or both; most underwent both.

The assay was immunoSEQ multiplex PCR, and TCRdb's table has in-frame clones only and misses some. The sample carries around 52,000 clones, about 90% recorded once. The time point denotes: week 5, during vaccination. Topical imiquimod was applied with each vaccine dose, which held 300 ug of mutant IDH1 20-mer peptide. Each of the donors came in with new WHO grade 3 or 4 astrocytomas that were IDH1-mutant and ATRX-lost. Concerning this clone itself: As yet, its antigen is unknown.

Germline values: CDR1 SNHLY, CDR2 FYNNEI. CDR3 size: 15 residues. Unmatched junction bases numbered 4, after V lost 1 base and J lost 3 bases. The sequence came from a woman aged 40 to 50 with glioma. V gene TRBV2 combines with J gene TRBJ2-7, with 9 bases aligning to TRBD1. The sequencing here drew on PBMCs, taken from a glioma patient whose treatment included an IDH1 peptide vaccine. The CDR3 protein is CASSEGQGGVYEQYF. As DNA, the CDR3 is TGTGCCAGCAGTGAAGGACAGGGGGGGGTCTACGAGCAGTACTTC.